This is a list of T cell receptor beta chains from one sample in a study of cytomegalovirus exposure and HLA in healthy donors. Sequenced by immunoSEQ multiplex PCR; TCRdb stores in-frame clones only, minus some. The sample has about 150,000 clones; around 65% are singletons. Specimen: PBMCs. The receptors shown here come from a woman aged 30 to 39 in good health and CMV-seropositive. Both conserved end residues are part of each CDR3. A D gene is named only where the DNA matches it firmly. The size entry is marked missing in some rows and otherwise reads once, few, many or a size class.

CDR3aa	CDR3nt	abundance	j_gene	d_gene	v_gene
CATAKDAVGLENTGELFF	TGTGCCACCGCCAAAGATGCAGTGGGACTGGAGAACACCGGGGAGCTGTTTTTT	-	TRBJ2-2	-	TRBV15
CASSQEYTGSYEQYF	TGTGCCAGCAGCCAAGAATATACGGGATCTTACGAGCAGTACTTC	-	TRBJ2-7	-	TRBV4-2
CASSPPGTGGRYTF	TGTGCCAGCAGCCCCCCCGGGACAGGGGGCCGCTACACCTTC	-	TRBJ1-2	TRBD1	TRBV7-9
CASSQWKGQKYNEQFF	TGCGCCAGCAGCCAATGGAAGGGGCAGAAATACAATGAGCAGTTCTTC	-	TRBJ2-1	-	TRBV4-1
CASRFRQGFFYGYTF	TGTGCCAGCAGGTTTCGACAGGGATTCTTCTATGGCTACACCTTC	few	TRBJ1-2	TRBD1	TRBV6-1
CASSPGGGTGVF	TGTGCCAGCAGTCCTGGAGGTGGGACAGGGGTTTTT	few	TRBJ1-1	TRBD1	TRBV27
CAWSRASFRAPPGKLFF	TGTGCCTGGAGTAGGGCCTCCTTCAGGGCCCCTCCCGGAAAACTGTTTTTT	-	TRBJ1-4	-	TRBV30
CASRLQVAYTEAFF	TGTGCCAGTAGATTACAGGTGGCGTACACTGAAGCTTTCTTT	-	TRBJ1-1	-	TRBV2
CASSLTGIYTDTQYF	TGTGCCAGCTCCTTGACAGGGATTTACACAGATACGCAGTATTTT	-	TRBJ2-3	TRBD1	TRBV27
CAISESISGGAELFF	TGTGCCATCAGTGAGTCGATTAGCGGGGGCGCGGAGCTGTTTTTT	-	TRBJ2-2	TRBD2	TRBV10-3
CSVEERGQGGGNYGYTF	TGCAGCGTTGAAGAAAGGGGACAGGGGGGGGGAAACTATGGCTACACCTTC	few	TRBJ1-2	TRBD1	TRBV29-1
CARSLAARGPEAFF	TGTGCCAGAAGCTTAGCGGCCAGGGGGCCTGAAGCTTTCTTT	few	TRBJ1-1	-	TRBV7-5
CASSLPRGIYEQYF	TGTGCCAGCAGCCTTCCGAGAGGAATCTACGAGCAGTACTTC	-	TRBJ2-7	-	TRBV7-9
CASSVETSGISFF	TGTGCCAGCAGTGTAGAGACTAGCGGGATTTCCTTCTTC	-	TRBJ2-1	TRBD2	TRBV6-1
CASAGSGTGDLEQYF	TGCGCCAGCGCGGGATCCGGGACAGGTGATTTGGAGCAGTACTTC	once	TRBJ2-7	TRBD1	TRBV10-1
CASSGPVSGNTIYF	TGTGCCAGCAGTGGGCCGGTCTCTGGAAACACCATATATTTT	-	TRBJ1-3	-	TRBV9
CASSTPTGTDTQYF	TGCGCCAGCAGCACACCGACAGGGACAGATACGCAGTATTTT	-	TRBJ2-3	TRBD1	TRBV5-1
CATSRDPGKLPYEQYF	TGTGCCACCAGCAGAGATCCGGGAAAACTGCCCTACGAGCAGTACTTC	once	TRBJ2-7	-	TRBV15
CASSLGPGRVRAEAFF	TGCGCCAGCAGCTTGGGCCCCGGCAGGGTAAGGGCTGAAGCTTTCTTT	-	TRBJ1-1	-	TRBV5-1
CASSEPGTGVKSYEQYF	TGCGCCAGCAGTGAACCCGGGACAGGGGTGAAATCCTACGAGCAGTACTTC	-	TRBJ2-7	TRBD1	TRBV10-2
CASSETGDYNEQFF	TGTGCCAGCAGTGAGACGGGGGACTACAATGAGCAGTTCTTC	-	TRBJ2-1	-	TRBV6-1
CASSPRPRMNTEAFF	TGTGCCAGCTCACCACGTCCCAGGATGAACACTGAAGCTTTCTTT	-	TRBJ1-1	-	TRBV18
CATTFRVDTEAFF	TGTGCCACCACGTTCAGGGTAGACACTGAAGCTTTCTTT	-	TRBJ1-1	-	TRBV2
CASMSGREYNEQFF	TGTGCCAGTATGAGCGGGAGGGAGTACAATGAGCAGTTCTTC	few	TRBJ2-1	TRBD2	TRBV19
CATMKTARLGQYF	TGTGCCACTATGAAGACAGCCCGACTCGGGCAGTACTTC	few	TRBJ2-7	-	TRBV6-6
CASSARTGSEQYF	TGTGCCAGCAGTGCCCGGACAGGGAGCGAGCAGTACTTC	-	TRBJ2-7	TRBD1	TRBV27
CACSLNRGQETQYF	TGTGCCTGCAGTCTAAACAGGGGACAAGAGACCCAGTACTTC	-	TRBJ2-5	TRBD1	TRBV27
CASSYLAGAGTDTQYF	TGTGCCAGCAGCTACCTAGCGGGAGCGGGCACAGATACGCAGTATTTT	-	TRBJ2-3	TRBD2	TRBV5-6
CASRDRGGKNIQYF	TGTGCCAGCAGGGACAGGGGGGGCAAAAACATTCAGTACTTC	-	TRBJ2-4	TRBD1	TRBV28
CASSLMYLVGTGISGANVLTF	TGTGCCAGCAGTTTAATGTATTTAGTCGGGACAGGGATCTCTGGGGCCAACGTCCTGACTTTC	-	TRBJ2-6	TRBD1	TRBV27
CASSLFVPDTQYF	TGTGCCAGCAGCTTGTTCGTCCCAGATACGCAGTATTTT	once	TRBJ2-3	-	TRBV7-9
CATSRDVNQPQHF	TGTGCCACCAGCAGAGACGTAAATCAGCCCCAGCATTTT	-	TRBJ1-5	-	TRBV15
CAISAALTSGRYTGELFF	TGTGCCATCAGTGCCGCCCTGACTAGCGGGAGGTACACCGGGGAGCTGTTTTTT	-	TRBJ2-2	TRBD2	TRBV10-3
CASSQGGLAGDEQYF	TGCGCCAGCAGCCAAGGTGGACTAGCGGGGGACGAGCAGTACTTC	-	TRBJ2-7	TRBD2	TRBV4-1
CAGGDPEAFF	TGTGCCGGGGGGGATCCTGAAGCTTTCTTT	-	TRBJ1-1	-	TRBV30
CASSLDTGDTGELFF	TGTGCCAGCAGCTTAGATACGGGGGACACCGGGGAGCTGTTTTTT	few	TRBJ2-2	-	TRBV11-2
CASSLKGTGPGYTF	TGTGCCAGCAGTTTAAAGGGGACAGGTCCTGGCTACACCTTC	-	TRBJ1-2	TRBD1	TRBV27
CASSPGQTGWTPYYGYTF	TGTGCCAGCTCACCAGGACAGACAGGGTGGACCCCTTACTATGGCTACACCTTC	-	TRBJ1-2	TRBD1	TRBV18
CSSVGRGGADTQYF	TGCAGCTCCGTTGGGAGAGGGGGAGCAGATACGCAGTATTTT	few	TRBJ2-3	-	TRBV29-1
CASSLSLWNTEAFF	TGCGCCAGCAGCTTGAGCTTATGGAACACTGAAGCTTTCTTT	-	TRBJ1-1	-	TRBV5-1